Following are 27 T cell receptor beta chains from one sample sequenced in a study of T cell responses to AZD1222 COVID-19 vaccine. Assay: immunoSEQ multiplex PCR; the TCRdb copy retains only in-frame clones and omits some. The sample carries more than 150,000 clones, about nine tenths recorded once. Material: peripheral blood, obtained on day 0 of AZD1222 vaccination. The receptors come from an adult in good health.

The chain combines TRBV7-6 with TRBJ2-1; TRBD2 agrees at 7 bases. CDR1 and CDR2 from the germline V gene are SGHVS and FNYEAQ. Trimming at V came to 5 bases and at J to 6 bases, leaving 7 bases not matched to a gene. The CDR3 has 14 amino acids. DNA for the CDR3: TGTGCCAGCAGCCCTCTTCGGGGGGTCAATGAGCAGTTCTTC. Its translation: CASSPLRGVNEQFF.

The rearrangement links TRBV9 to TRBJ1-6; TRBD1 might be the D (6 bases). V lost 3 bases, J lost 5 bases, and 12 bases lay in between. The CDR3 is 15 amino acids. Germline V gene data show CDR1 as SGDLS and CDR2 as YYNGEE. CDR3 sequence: CASSDGQSHNSPLHF. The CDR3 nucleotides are TGTGCCAGCAGCGACGGACAGAGCCATAATTCACCCCTCCACTTT.

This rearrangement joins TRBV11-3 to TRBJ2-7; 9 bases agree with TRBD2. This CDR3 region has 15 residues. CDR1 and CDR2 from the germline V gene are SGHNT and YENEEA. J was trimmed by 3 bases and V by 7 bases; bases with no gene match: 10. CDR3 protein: CASTLRETSGYEQYF. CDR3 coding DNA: TGTGCCAGCACTCTCAGGGAGACTAGCGGCTACGAGCAGTACTTC.

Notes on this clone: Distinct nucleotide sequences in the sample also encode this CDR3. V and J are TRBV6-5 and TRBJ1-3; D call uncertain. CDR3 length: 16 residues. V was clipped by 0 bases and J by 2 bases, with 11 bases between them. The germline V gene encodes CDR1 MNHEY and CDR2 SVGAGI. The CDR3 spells CASSYSSPGTGNTIYF. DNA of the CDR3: TGTGCCAGCAGTTACTCGTCGCCCGGGACTGGAAACACCATATATTTT.

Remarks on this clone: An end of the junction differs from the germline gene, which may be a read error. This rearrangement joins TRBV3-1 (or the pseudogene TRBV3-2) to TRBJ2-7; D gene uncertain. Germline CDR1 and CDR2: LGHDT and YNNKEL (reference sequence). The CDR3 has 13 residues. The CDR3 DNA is TGTGCCAGCAGCCAAGAAGGCTCCTTCGAGCAGTACTTC. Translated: CASSQEGSFEQYF.

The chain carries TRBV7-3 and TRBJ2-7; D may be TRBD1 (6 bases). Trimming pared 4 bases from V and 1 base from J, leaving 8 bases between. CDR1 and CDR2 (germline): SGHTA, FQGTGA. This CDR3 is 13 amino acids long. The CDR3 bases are TGTGCCAGCAGCTCTGGACAGTCCTACGAGCAGTACTTC. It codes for CASSSGQSYEQYF. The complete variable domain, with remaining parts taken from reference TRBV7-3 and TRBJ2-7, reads GAGVSQTPSNKVTEKGKYVELRCDPISGHTALYWYRQSLGQGPEFLIYFQGTGAADDSGLPNDRFFAVRPEGSVSTLKIQRTERGDSAVYLCASSSGQSYEQYFGPGTRLTVT.

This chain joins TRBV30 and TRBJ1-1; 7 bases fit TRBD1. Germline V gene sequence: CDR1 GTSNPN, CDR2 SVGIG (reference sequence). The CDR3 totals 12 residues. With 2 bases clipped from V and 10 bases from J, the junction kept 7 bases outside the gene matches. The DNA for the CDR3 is TGTGCCTGGAGTAACCCAGGGGGGGTAGCTTTCTTT. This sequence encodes CAWSNPGGVAFF.

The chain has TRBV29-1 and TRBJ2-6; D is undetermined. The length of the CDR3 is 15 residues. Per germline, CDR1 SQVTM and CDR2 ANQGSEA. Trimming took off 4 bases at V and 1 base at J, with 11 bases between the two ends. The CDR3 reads CSVGAGRSGANVLTF. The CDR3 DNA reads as TGCAGCGTTGGGGCAGGTCGTTCTGGGGCCAACGTCCTGACTTTC.

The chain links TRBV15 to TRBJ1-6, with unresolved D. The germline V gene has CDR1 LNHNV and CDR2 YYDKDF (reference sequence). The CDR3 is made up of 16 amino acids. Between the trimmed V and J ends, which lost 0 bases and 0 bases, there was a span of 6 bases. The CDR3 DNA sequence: TGTGCCACCAGCAGAGACAGGAGCTCCTATAATTCACCCCTCCACTTT. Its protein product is CATSRDRSSYNSPLHF.

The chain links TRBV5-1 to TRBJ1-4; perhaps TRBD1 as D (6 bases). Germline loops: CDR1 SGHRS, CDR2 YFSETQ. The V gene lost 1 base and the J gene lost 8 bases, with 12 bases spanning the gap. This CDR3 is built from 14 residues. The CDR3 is CASSLRQDDEKLFF. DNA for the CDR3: TGCGCCAGCAGCTTGAGACAGGATGACGAAAAACTGTTTTTT.

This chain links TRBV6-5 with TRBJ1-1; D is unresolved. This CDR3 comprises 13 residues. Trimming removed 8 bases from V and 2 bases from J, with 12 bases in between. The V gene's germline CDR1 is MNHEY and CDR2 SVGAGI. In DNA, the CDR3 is TGTGCCAGCGGATGGTACCCAAACACTGAAGCTTTCTTT. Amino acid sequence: CASGWYPNTEAFF.

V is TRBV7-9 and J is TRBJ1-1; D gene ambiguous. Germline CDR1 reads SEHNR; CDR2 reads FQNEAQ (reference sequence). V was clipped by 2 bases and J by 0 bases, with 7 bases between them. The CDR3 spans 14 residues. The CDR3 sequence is CASSLLTMNTEAFF. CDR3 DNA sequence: TGTGCCAGCAGCTTATTAACGATGAACACTGAAGCTTTCTTT.

CDR3 amino acids: CASSPDSYEQYF. CDR3 DNA sequence: TGCGCCAGCAGCCCCGACAGCTACGAGCAGTACTTC. V gene TRBV5-1 combines with J gene TRBJ2-7; D is possibly TRBD1 (5 bases). Germline CDR1 SGHRS, CDR2 YFSETQ. Trimming removed 4 bases from V and 3 bases from J, with 8 bases in between. CDR3 length equals 12 residues.

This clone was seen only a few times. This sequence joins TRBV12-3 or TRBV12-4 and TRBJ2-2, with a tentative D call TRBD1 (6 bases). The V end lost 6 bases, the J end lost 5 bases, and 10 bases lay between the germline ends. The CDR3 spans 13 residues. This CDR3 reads CASRIGTTGELFF. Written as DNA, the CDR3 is TGTGCCAGCAGGATAGGGACAACCGGGGAGCTGTTTTTT.

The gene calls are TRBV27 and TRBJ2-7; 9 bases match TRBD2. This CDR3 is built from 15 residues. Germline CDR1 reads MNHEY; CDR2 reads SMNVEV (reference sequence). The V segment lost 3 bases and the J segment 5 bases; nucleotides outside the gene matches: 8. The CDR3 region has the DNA TGTGCCAGCAGTTTCCGACTAGCGGCCCCCCACGAGCAGTACTTC. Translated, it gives CASSFRLAAPHEQYF.

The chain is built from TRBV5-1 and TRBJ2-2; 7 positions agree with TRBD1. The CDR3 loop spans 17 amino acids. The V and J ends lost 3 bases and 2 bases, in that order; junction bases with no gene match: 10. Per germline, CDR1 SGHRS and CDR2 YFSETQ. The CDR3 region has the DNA TGCGCCAGCAGCTCCCCACTAAGGGGGCAAAACACCGGGGAGCTGTTTTTT. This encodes CASSSPLRGQNTGELFF.

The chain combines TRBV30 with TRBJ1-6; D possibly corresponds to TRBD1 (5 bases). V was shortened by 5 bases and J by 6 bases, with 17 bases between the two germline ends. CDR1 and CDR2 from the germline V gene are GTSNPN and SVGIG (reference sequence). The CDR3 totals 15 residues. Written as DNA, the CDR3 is TGTGCCTGGTGCCGGGACTTTCCTAGTAATTCACCCCTCCACTTT. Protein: CAWCRDFPSNSPLHF. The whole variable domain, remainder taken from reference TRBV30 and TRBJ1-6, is SQTIHQWPATLVQPVGSPLSLECTVEGTSNPNLYWYRQAAGRGLQLLFYSVGIGQISSEVPQNLSASRPQDRQFILSSKKLLLSDSGFYLCAWCRDFPSNSPLHFGNGTRLTVT.

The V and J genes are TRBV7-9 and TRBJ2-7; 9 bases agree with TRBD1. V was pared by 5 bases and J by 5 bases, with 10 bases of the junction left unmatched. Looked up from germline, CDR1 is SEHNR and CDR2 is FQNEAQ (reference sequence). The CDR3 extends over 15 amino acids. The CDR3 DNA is TGTGCCAGCAGCCCACGTGACAGGGGGAGACACGAGCAGTACTTC. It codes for CASSPRDRGRHEQYF.

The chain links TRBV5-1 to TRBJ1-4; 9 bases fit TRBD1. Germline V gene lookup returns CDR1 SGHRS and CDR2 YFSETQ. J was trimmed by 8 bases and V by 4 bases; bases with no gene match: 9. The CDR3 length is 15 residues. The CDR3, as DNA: TGCGCCAGCAGCCCGGCCGGGACAGGGAGAGAAAAACTGTTTTTT. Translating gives CASSPAGTGREKLFF. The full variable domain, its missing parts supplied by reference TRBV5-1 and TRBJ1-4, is KAGVTQTPRYLIKTRGQQVTLSCSPISGHRSVSWYQQTPGQGLQFLFEYFSETQRNKGNFPGRFSGRQFSNSRSEMNVSTLELGDSALYLCASSPAGTGREKLFFGSGTQLSVL.

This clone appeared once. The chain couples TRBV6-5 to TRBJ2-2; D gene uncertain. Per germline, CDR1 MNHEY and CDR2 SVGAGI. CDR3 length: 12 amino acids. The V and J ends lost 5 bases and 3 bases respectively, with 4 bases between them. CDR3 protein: CASSPDTGELFF. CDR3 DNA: TGTGCCAGCAGTCCAGACACCGGGGAGCTGTTTTTT.

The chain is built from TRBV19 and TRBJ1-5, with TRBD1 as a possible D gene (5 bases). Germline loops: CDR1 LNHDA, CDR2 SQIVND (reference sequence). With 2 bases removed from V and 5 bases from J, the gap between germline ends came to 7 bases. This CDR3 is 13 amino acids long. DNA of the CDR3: TGTGCCAGTAGTATACAGGGCGATCAGCCCCAGCATTTT. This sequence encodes CASSIQGDQPQHF.

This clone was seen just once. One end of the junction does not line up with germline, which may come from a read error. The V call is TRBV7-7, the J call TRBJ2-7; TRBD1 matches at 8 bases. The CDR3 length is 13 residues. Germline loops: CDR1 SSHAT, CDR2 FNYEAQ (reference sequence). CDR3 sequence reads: CASSEDRVHEQYF. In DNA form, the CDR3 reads TGTGCTAGCAGCGAGGACAGGGTCCACGAGCAGTACTTC.

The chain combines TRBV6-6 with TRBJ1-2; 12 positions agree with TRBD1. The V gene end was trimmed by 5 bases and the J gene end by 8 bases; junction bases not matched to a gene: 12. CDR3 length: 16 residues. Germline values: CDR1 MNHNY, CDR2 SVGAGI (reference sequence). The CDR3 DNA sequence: TGTGCCAGCAGTCGAGGTACGGGACAGGGGGCTAAAGGCTACACCTTC. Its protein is CASSRGTGQGAKGYTF.

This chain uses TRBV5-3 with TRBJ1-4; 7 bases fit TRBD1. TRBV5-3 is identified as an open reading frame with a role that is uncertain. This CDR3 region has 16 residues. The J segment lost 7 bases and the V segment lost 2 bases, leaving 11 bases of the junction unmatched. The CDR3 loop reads CARSFKVGGSGEKLFF. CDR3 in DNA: TGTGCCAGAAGCTTTAAGGTAGGGGGCTCGGGTGAAAAACTGTTTTTT.

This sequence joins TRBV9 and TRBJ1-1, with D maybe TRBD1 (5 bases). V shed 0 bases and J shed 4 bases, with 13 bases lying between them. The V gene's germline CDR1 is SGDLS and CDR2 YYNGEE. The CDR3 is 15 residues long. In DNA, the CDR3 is TGTGCCAGCAGCGTAGCTGATTGGGGGACCACTGAAGCTTTCTTT. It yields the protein CASSVADWGTTEAFF. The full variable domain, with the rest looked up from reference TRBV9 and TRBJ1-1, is DSGVTQTPKHLITATGQRVTLRCSPRSGDLSVYWYQQSLDQGLQFLIQYYNGEERAKGNILERFSAQQFPDLHSELNLSSLELGDSALYFCASSVADWGTTEAFFGQGTRLTVV.

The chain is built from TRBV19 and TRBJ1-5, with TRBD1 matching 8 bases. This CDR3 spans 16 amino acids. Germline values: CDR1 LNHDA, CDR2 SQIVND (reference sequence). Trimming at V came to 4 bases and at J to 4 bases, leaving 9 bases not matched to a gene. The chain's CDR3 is CASSTSTGGKNQPQHF. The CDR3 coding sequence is TGTGCCAGTAGTACGAGTACAGGGGGGAAAAATCAGCCCCAGCATTTT.

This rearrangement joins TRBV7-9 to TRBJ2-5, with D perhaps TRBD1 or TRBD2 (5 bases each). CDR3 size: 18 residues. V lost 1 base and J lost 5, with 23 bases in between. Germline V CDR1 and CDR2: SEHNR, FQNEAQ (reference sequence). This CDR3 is CASSLGVGLERWGETQYF. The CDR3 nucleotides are TGTGCCAGCAGCTTAGGTGTGGGGCTTGAGCGCTGGGGGGAGACCCAGTACTTC.